These 8 T cell receptor beta chains were sequenced from one sample in a study of OX40 agonist ivuxolimab in advanced cancers. Sequencing was performed with immunoSEQ multiplex PCR; in TCRdb, only in-frame clones are kept and a portion is missing. The profile shows over 85,000 clones, roughly 84% of them singletons. The sequences come from CD4+ or CD8+ T cells sorted from blood, collected in a trial of the OX40 agonist ivuxolimab. Receptor source: an adult with an advanced solid tumor such as melanoma, head and neck, liver or kidney cancer.

The rearrangement uses TRBV11-2 and TRBJ1-6, with D hard to call. This CDR3 is built from 14 residues. Germline values: CDR1 SGHAT, CDR2 FQNNGV. Between the trimmed V and J ends, which lost 4 bases and 8 bases, there was a span of 12 bases. CDR3 bases: TGTGCCAGCAGCTCCGATCGTTCGGATTCACCCCTCCACTTT. It encodes CASSSDRSDSPLHF.

This clone was observed a handful of times. The rearrangement uses TRBV9 and TRBJ1-4; TRBD1 matches 9 bases. V was pared by 0 bases and J by 10 bases, with 7 bases of the junction left unmatched. The V gene's germline CDR1 is SGDLS and CDR2 YYNGEE. The CDR3 contains 15 residues. CDR3 protein: CASSVDGRTGVKLFF. As DNA, the CDR3 is TGTGCCAGCAGCGTAGATGGGAGGACAGGGGTAAAACTGTTTTTT. The full variable domain, completed using reference TRBV9 and TRBJ1-4, is DSGVTQTPKHLITATGQRVTLRCSPRSGDLSVYWYQQSLDQGLQFLIQYYNGEERAKGNILERFSAQQFPDLHSELNLSSLELGDSALYFCASSVDGRTGVKLFFGSGTQLSVL.

This clone was detected once. The V and J genes are TRBV7-2 and TRBJ1-1; TRBD1 matches at 9 bases. The trim removed 4 bases at V and 4 bases at J, leaving 4 bases unmatched. CDR3 length: 14 amino acids. CDR1 and CDR2 from the germline V gene are SGHTA and FQGNSA. This CDR3 is CASSWDRVATEAFF. The CDR3 region has the DNA TGTGCCAGCAGCTGGGACAGGGTGGCCACTGAAGCTTTCTTT.

This rearrangement joins TRBV4-1 to TRBJ1-4, with a weak D call TRBD1 (5 bases). CDR3 length equals 16 residues. Per the germline V gene, CDR1 is MGHRA and CDR2 is YSYEKL. The ends were cut back, 0 bases at V and 7 bases at J, with 15 bases in the middle. In DNA, the CDR3 is TGCGCCAGCAGCCAAGAGTGGGGGGGAGGGAGTGAAAAACTGTTTTTT. This sequence encodes CASSQEWGGGSEKLFF.

This chain joins TRBV7-6 and TRBJ2-1; 7 bases match TRBD1. The junction had 5 bases not matched to a gene; V was cut back by 1 base and J by 8 bases. Per the germline V gene, CDR1 is SGHVS and CDR2 is FNYEAQ. This CDR3 is 14 amino acids long. This CDR3 reads CASSLEWQGDEQFF. The DNA for the CDR3 is TGTGCCAGCAGCTTAGAATGGCAGGGGGATGAGCAGTTCTTC.

The chain is built from TRBV19 and TRBJ2-3, with D tentatively TRBD2 (7 bases). Germline V gives CDR1 LNHDA, CDR2 SQIVND (reference sequence). Trimming took off 6 bases at V and 0 bases at J, with 19 bases between the two ends. The CDR3 has 17 residues. CDR3 DNA sequence: TGTGCCAGTAGCCCCGCCCGGGGGGCGACTAGCACAGATACGCAGTATTTT. Protein: CASSPARGATSTDTQYF.

The V gene is TRBV10-3, the J gene TRBJ1-6; D is perhaps TRBD1 (5 bases). Between the trimmed V and J ends, which lost 6 bases and 5 bases, there was a span of 11 bases. The germline gives CDR1 ENHRY, CDR2 SYGVKD. There are 14 residues in the CDR3. Here the CDR3 reads CAISQGRNNSPLHF. CDR3 DNA: TGTGCCATCAGCCAGGGACGGAATAATTCACCCCTCCACTTT.

This clone was found a few times. V and J are TRBV18 and TRBJ1-2; no firm D call. V was trimmed by 3 bases and J by 6 bases, leaving 11 bases between them. CDR3 size: 13 residues. CDR1 KGHSH and CDR2 LQKENI come from the germline V gene. The CDR3 sequence is CASSPPGENGYTF. CDR3 bases: TGTGCCAGCTCACCGCCTGGGGAAAATGGCTACACCTTC.